The 32 T cell receptor beta chains below were found in one sample sequenced in a study of T cells in women clearing cervical HPV infection. Generated by immunoSEQ multiplex PCR, the TCRdb table keeps only in-frame clones and is missing some. The listing records roughly 20,000 clones. The sample comprised blood buffy coat. Receptors were obtained from a woman between 18 and 70 years old with a cervical HPV16 infection that either progressed to CIN3+ or cleared (not recorded which).

Comments on this clone: Coverage ceases 3 residues before the CDR3 finishes, and the germline J gene fills in the end. This rearrangement joins TRBV18 to TRBJ1-2; no clear D gene. CDR3 size: 13 residues. CDR1 and CDR2 from the germline V gene are KGHSH and LQKENI. The CDR3 sequence: CASSPRTSADYTF. The CDR3 DNA, read in part, is TGTGCCAGCTCACCGAGGACTAGTGCCGAC.

As for this clone: The read halts 3 residues ahead of the CDR3 end, with the missing end drawn from the germline J gene. This chain uses TRBV7-9 with TRBJ1-2; D uncertain. Germline-derived CDR1 and CDR2 are SEHNR and FQNEAQ (reference sequence). The CDR3 covers 12 residues. The chain's CDR3 is CASSPRSYGYTF. CDR3 DNA (partial): TGTGCCAGCAGCCCTCGGTCTTACGGG.

The sequenced CDR3 bases are TGTGCCAGCTCAATCACAGAAGGTTCACCC. Its translation: CASSITEGSP. The complete CDR3 protein is CASSITEGSPLHF. The chain has TRBV18 and TRBJ1-6; D gene uncertain. Read sequence stops 3 residues before the CDR3 end, and the germline J gene provides the missing end. CDR3 length: 13 amino acids. Germline V lookup: CDR1 KGHSH, CDR2 LQKENI. V dropped 5 bases and J dropped 9 bases, with 11 bases sitting between them.

Note on this clone: The CDR3 extends 3 residues past the end of the read, so its final part is completed from the germline J gene. The chain joins TRBV2 to TRBJ1-5; 7 nucleotides line up with TRBD1. The germline gives CDR1 SNHLY, CDR2 FYNNEI. V dropped 6 bases and J dropped 0; count of bases not matched to a gene: 5. CDR3 size: 15 residues. CDR3 sequence reads: CASSPDRISNQPQHF. CDR3 DNA, as far as it was read: TGTGCCAGCAGCCCGGACAGGATTAGCAATCAGCCC.

To note about this clone: The read terminates 3 residues before the CDR3 end, so the remaining end is supplied by the germline J gene. The rearrangement uses TRBV19 and TRBJ1-1; D might be TRBD1 (5 bases). The CDR3 spans 13 residues. The V end was cut by 5 bases, the J end by 1 base, with 8 bases between. Germline V gives CDR1 LNHDA, CDR2 SQIVND (reference sequence). CDR3 protein: CASSSDKNTEAFF. CDR3 bases read: TGTGCCAGTAGTTCGGACAAGAACACTGAA.

Remarks on this clone: The CDR3 goes on 3 residues after the read ends, and that part is filled in from the germline J gene. The chain uses TRBV12-3 or TRBV12-4 and TRBJ1-2; possible D gene TRBD1, 6 bases. The CDR3 runs 13 residues. V was clipped by 2 bases and J by 2 bases, with 6 bases between them. The CDR3 DNA, read in part, is TGTGCCAGCAGTTTAACAGGGAACTATGGC. This sequence encodes CASSLTGNYG. The whole CDR3 protein is CASSLTGNYGYTF.

A word on this clone: The CDR3 extends 3 residues past the end of the read, so its final part is completed from the germline J gene. Other DNA sequences in this sample translate to the same CDR3. The rearrangement joins TRBV6-2 or TRBV6-3 to TRBJ2-3, with a tentative D call TRBD1 (5 bases). This CDR3 contains 15 residues. The V end was cut by 3 bases, the J end by 0 bases, with 10 bases between. CDR1 and CDR2 from the germline V gene are MNHEY and SVGEGT. This chain's CDR3 is CASSYRGASTDTQYF. The DNA read from the CDR3 is TGTGCCAGCAGTTATCGTGGGGCTAGCACAGATACG.

Worth noting for this clone: The read terminates 3 residues ahead of where the CDR3 ends, so the germline J gene completes it. V and J are TRBV7-9 and TRBJ2-2, with D perhaps TRBD1 (7 bases). Germline loops: CDR1 SEHNR, CDR2 FQNEAQ (reference sequence). The CDR3 has 14 residues. CDR3 protein: CASSGGTAGEKLFF. The covered CDR3 bases are TGTGCCAGCAGCGGCGGGACAGCAGGTGAAAAG.

Concerning this clone: The observed sequence ends 3 residues before the CDR3 terminus, with the missing tail filled in from the germline J gene. The gene calls are TRBV19 and TRBJ2-1, with 7 positions matching TRBD2. The J segment lost 6 bases and the V segment lost 1 base, leaving 9 bases of the junction unmatched. The CDR3 is made up of 16 amino acids. Germline V gene lookup returns CDR1 LNHDA and CDR2 SQIVND (reference sequence). The CDR3 sequence: CASSIVPAGPLNEQFF. CDR3 bases read: TGTGCCAGTAGTATAGTCCCAGCGGGGCCTCTCAATGAG.

To note about this clone: The sequenced fragment ends 3 residues before the CDR3 boundary, so the rest is inferred from the germline J gene. This sequence joins TRBV7-9 and TRBJ1-2; 7 bases match TRBD1. The CDR3 spans 13 residues. The germline V gene encodes CDR1 SEHNR and CDR2 FQNEAQ (reference sequence). CDR3: CASGQEPYNEYTF. Partial CDR3 DNA: TGTGCCAGCGGACAGGAGCCATACAATGAA.

With regard to this clone: The CDR3 goes on 3 residues after the read ends, and that part is filled in from the germline J gene. This chain joins TRBV27 and TRBJ2-7; 8 bases align to TRBD1. J was trimmed by 5 bases and V by 5 bases; bases with no gene match: 5. Germline loops: CDR1 MNHEY, CDR2 SMNVEV (reference sequence). The CDR3 extends over 13 amino acids. CDR3 residues: CASSIDRGDEQYF. The sequenced CDR3 bases are TGTGCCAGCAGTATAGACAGGGGAGACGAG.

This clone is deemed large (0.1 to 1%) by its frequency. The CDR3 extends 3 residues past the end of the read, so its final part is completed from the germline J gene. The chain uses TRBV20-1 and TRBJ1-5, with 7 bases that match TRBD1. This CDR3 spans 15 amino acids. J was trimmed by 1 base and V by 3 bases; bases with no gene match: 6. CDR1 DFQATT and CDR2 SNEGSKA come from the germline V gene (reference sequence). The CDR3 loop is CSASNRGSSNQPQHF. The DNA read from the CDR3 is TGCAGTGCTAGTAACAGGGGATCCAGCAATCAGCCC.

In the case of this clone: The missing CDR3 end, 3 residues past where the read stops, is filled in from the germline J gene. The J gene is TRBJ1-2, the V gene TRBV5-5; TRBD1 agrees at 8 bases. Germline assignment: CDR1 SGHKS and CDR2 YYEKEE (reference sequence). This CDR3 comprises 15 residues. The CDR3 sequence is CASSTRQGPSIGYTF. The sequenced CDR3 bases are TGTGCCAGCAGCACAAGACAGGGGCCGTCTATAGGC.

For this clone: The read ends 3 residues shy of where the CDR3 ends; the end is completed using the germline J gene. This chain uses TRBV10-3 with TRBJ2-3; D remains ambiguous. The germline CDR1 and CDR2 sequences are ENHRY and SYGVKD. The V and J ends lost 3 bases and 2 bases respectively, with 12 bases between them. The CDR3 spans 15 residues. CDR3 DNA (partial): TGTGCCATCAGTGAAGGCGCGGCCTACACAGATACG. It codes for CAISEGAAYTDT. The whole CDR3 reads CAISEGAAYTDTQYF.

Judged by frequency, this clone is medium-sized. The read comes to an end 3 residues before the CDR3 does, leaving the germline J gene to fill in the end. V usage is TRBV4-2 and J usage is TRBJ2-5, with 9 nucleotides matching TRBD2. Per germline, CDR1 LGHNA and CDR2 YNFKEQ. This CDR3 comprises 20 residues. Trimming removed 3 bases from V and 5 bases from J; junction bases left unmatched: 22. This chain's CDR3 is CASSHNLGSSGAARGETQYF. The part of the CDR3 DNA that was read is TGTGCCAGCAGCCACAATCTTGGATCTAGCGGGGCCGCCAGAGGTGAGACC.

Worth noting for this clone: The read ends 3 residues shy of where the CDR3 ends; the end is completed using the germline J gene. The chain couples TRBV30 to TRBJ2-2, with 7 bases lining up with TRBD2. Germline lookup yields CDR1 GTSNPN and CDR2 SVGIG (reference sequence). There are 14 residues in the CDR3. The CDR3 loop reads CAWSVGGDNEKLFF. The sequenced part of the CDR3 DNA is TGTGCCTGGAGTGTTGGGGGGGATAATGAAAAG. The full variable domain, its missing parts supplied by reference TRBV30 and TRBJ2-2, is SQTIHQWPATLVQPVGSPLSLECTVEGTSNPNLYWYRQAAGRGLQLLFYSVGIGQISSEVPQNLSASRPQDRQFILSSKKLLLSDSGFYLCAWSVGGDNEKLFFGEGSRLTVL.

A word on this clone: The read halts 3 residues ahead of the CDR3 end, with the missing end drawn from the germline J gene. The genes are TRBV19 and TRBJ1-2; maybe TRBD1 (5 bases). CDR1 is LNHDA and CDR2 is SQIVND in the germline V gene (reference sequence). The CDR3 has 14 residues. CDR3 sequence: CASSPDWVTDTYTF. The DNA read from the CDR3 is TGTGCCAGTAGTCCCGACTGGGTGACAGATACC.

Points on this clone: The CDR3 end falls 3 residues outside the read, so it is completed with the germline J gene. The chain has TRBV30 and TRBJ2-1; 9 positions agree with TRBD2. J gave up 0 bases and V 7 bases, and 7 bases lay outside the gene matches. Germline V gene lookup returns CDR1 GTSNPN and CDR2 SVGIG (reference sequence). The CDR3 is 15 residues long. The CDR3 is CASSGGGGSYNEQFF. The sequenced part of the CDR3 DNA is TGTGCCTCTTCGGGCGGGGGGGGCTCCTACAATGAG. Drawing the rest from reference TRBV30 and TRBJ2-1, the complete variable domain is SQTIHQWPATLVQPVGSPLSLECTVEGTSNPNLYWYRQAAGRGLQLLFYSVGIGQISSEVPQNLSASRPQDRQFILSSKKLLLSDSGFYLCASSGGGGSYNEQFFGPGTRLTVL.

About this clone: Coverage ceases 3 residues before the CDR3 finishes, and the germline J gene fills in the end. The chain is built from TRBV28 and TRBJ1-1; tentative D call: TRBD1 (5 bases). Deletions cut 3 bases from V and 1 base from J, with 12 bases between. Germline V lookup: CDR1 MDHEN, CDR2 SYDVKM. The CDR3 length is 15 residues. The part of the CDR3 DNA that was read is TGTGCCAGCAGTTTTTATCGGGGGACGAACACTGAA. Amino acids: CASSFYRGTNTE. The CDR3 in its entirety is CASSFYRGTNTEAFF. The variable domain in full, with the rest retrieved from reference TRBV28 and TRBJ1-1, is DVKVTQSSRYLVKRTGEKVFLECVQDMDHENMFWYRQDPGLGLRLIYFSYDVKMKEKGDIPEGYSVSREKKERFSLILESASTNQTSMYLCASSFYRGTNTEAFFGQGTRLTVV.

In regard to this clone: The CDR3 extends 3 residues past the end of the read, so its final part is completed from the germline J gene. The gene calls are TRBV11-1 and TRBJ2-3; the match to TRBD2 covers 7 bases. This CDR3 comprises 15 residues. Germline V CDR1 and CDR2: SGHAT, FQDESV (reference sequence). The J segment lost 1 base and the V segment lost 5 bases, leaving 6 bases of the junction unmatched. The part of the CDR3 DNA that was read is TGTGCCAGCAGCCCCGGGGAGGGAGGCACAGATACG. Translated, it gives CASSPGEGGTDT. The CDR3, in full, reads CASSPGEGGTDTQYF.

Concerning this clone itself: Read coverage stops 3 residues before the CDR3 terminus; the germline J gene supplies the remainder. The chain uses TRBV5-1 and TRBJ2-5, with 10 bases identical to TRBD2. The CDR3 totals 15 residues. The V gene's germline CDR1 is SGHRS and CDR2 YFSETQ. CDR3 DNA, as far as it was read: TGCGCCAGCAGCTTGTCTAGCGGGGGACCAGATACC. The encoded protein is CASSLSSGGPDT. The full-length CDR3 reads as CASSLSSGGPDTQYF.

A note on this clone: At one end the junction does not follow the germline gene, possibly because of a read error. The CDR3 end is not reached by the read, which stops 3 residues before it; the germline J gene fills it in. This chain links TRBV4-2 with TRBJ1-3; 7 nucleotides agree with TRBD1. The germline V gene encodes CDR1 LGHNA and CDR2 YNFKEQ. The CDR3 length is 17 residues. The covered CDR3 bases are TGCGCCAGCAGCCGGGACAGTCTCTTTCTCTCTGGAAACACC. It translates to CASSRDSLFLSGNT. The full CDR3 protein reads CASSRDSLFLSGNTIYF.

Details on this clone: The missing CDR3 end, 3 residues past where the read stops, is filled in from the germline J gene. Distinct nucleotide sequences in the sample also encode this CDR3. The chain is built from TRBV9 and TRBJ2-1; 11 bases match TRBD2. Germline trimming cut 1 base from V and 4 bases from J; bases unmatched to any gene: 4. The CDR3 contains 16 residues. CDR1 and CDR2 from the germline V gene are SGDLS and YYNGEE. The CDR3 loop is CASSVLAGGGYNEQFF. The CDR3 bases that were read are TGTGCCAGCAGCGTACTAGCGGGGGGCGGATACAATGAG.

Points on this clone: With the read ending 3 residues before the CDR3 end, the germline J gene is used to fill in that end. The V call is TRBV10-3, the J call TRBJ2-3, with D hard to call. The germline V gene encodes CDR1 ENHRY and CDR2 SYGVKD. CDR3 length equals 11 residues. V lost 4 bases and J lost 6, with 5 bases in between. Partial CDR3 DNA: TGTGCCATCAGTGGAGGTGATACG. It encodes CAISGGDT. Given in full, the CDR3 is CAISGGDTQYF.

In regard to this clone: The read stops 3 residues short of the end of the CDR3; the missing end is completed from the germline J gene. The chain links TRBV4-2 to TRBJ2-5; D could derive from TRBD1 or TRBD2 (6 bases each). The CDR3 length is 14 residues. CDR1 and CDR2 (germline): LGHNA, YNFKEQ. V shed 2 bases and J shed 4 bases, with 11 bases lying between them. The part of the CDR3 DNA that was read is TGTGCCAGCAGCCAATCACAGGGAGGAGAGACC. Protein: CASSQSQGGET. In full, the CDR3 is CASSQSQGGETQYF.

Notes on this clone: The CDR3 is cut off 3 residues early in the read; its end comes from the germline J gene. The chain couples TRBV5-1 to TRBJ2-7; TRBD1 aligns across 9 bases. V trimming: 2 bases; J trimming: 1 base; junction bases outside the gene matches: 1. The CDR3 extends over 14 amino acids. Looked up from germline, CDR1 is SGHRS and CDR2 is YFSETQ. CDR3 sequence: CASSFGTGSYEQYF. The part of the CDR3 DNA that was read is TGCGCCAGCAGCTTCGGGACAGGGTCCTACGAG.

In regard to this clone: Read sequence stops 3 residues before the CDR3 end, and the germline J gene provides the missing end. The chain uses TRBV5-6 and TRBJ1-6; 8 positions match TRBD1. The germline CDR1 and CDR2 sequences are SGHDT and YYEEEE. The CDR3 is made up of 15 amino acids. With V trimmed by 0 bases and J by 8 bases, 4 bases remained unmatched. Partial CDR3 DNA: TGTGCCAGCAGCTTGGAAGGACAGGGAGATTCACCC. Translation: CASSLEGQGDSP. The full CDR3 protein is CASSLEGQGDSPLHF.

Remarks on this clone: The CDR3 end lies 3 residues beyond the end of the read and is filled in from the germline J gene. The chain employs TRBV29-1 and TRBJ2-1, with TRBD1 as a possible D gene (5 bases). Germline V gives CDR1 SQVTM, CDR2 ANQGSEA. V shed 7 bases and J shed 0 bases, with 10 bases lying between them. The length of the CDR3 is 13 residues. CDR3 DNA (partial): TGCAGCGAAAGACAGTACTCCTACAATGAG. Translating it yields CSERQYSYNE. The whole CDR3 sequence is CSERQYSYNEQFF.

About this clone itself: The CDR3 end falls 3 residues outside the read, so it is completed with the germline J gene. The chain combines TRBV7-6 with TRBJ2-3; a possible D gene is TRBD2 (5 bases). The CDR3 has 13 residues. V was pared by 4 bases and J by 6 bases, with 11 bases between. CDR1 SGHVS and CDR2 FNYEAQ come from the germline V gene. CDR3 amino acids: CASSSQQRDTQYF. Incomplete CDR3 DNA: TGTGCCAGCAGCTCCCAGCAGCGGGATACG. Together with reference TRBV7-6 and TRBJ2-3, the CDR3 gives the full variable domain: GAGVSQSPRYKVTKRGQDVALRCDPISGHVSLYWYRQALGQGPEFLTYFNYEAQQDKSGLPNDRFSAERPEGSISTLTIQRTEQRDSAMYRCASSSQQRDTQYFGPGTRLTVL.

As concerns this clone: The observed sequence ends 3 residues before the CDR3 terminus, with the missing tail filled in from the germline J gene. The chain links TRBV7-2 to TRBJ2-5; maybe TRBD1 (7 bases). The V and J ends lost 5 bases and 4 bases respectively, with 11 bases between them. In germline, CDR1 is SGHTA, CDR2 FQGNSA. The CDR3 runs to 13 residues. The covered CDR3 bases are TGTGCCAGCAGCCCCCAGGGGGGAGAGACC. Translation gives CASSPQGGET. The full-length CDR3 reads as CASSPQGGETQYF.

Details on this clone: The read terminates 3 residues ahead of where the CDR3 ends, so the germline J gene completes it. The rearrangement uses TRBV19 and TRBJ1-1, with unresolved D. The germline V gene has CDR1 LNHDA and CDR2 SQIVND (reference sequence). The CDR3 loop spans 13 amino acids. The V end was cut by 1 base, the J end by 7 bases, with 10 bases between. The CDR3 DNA, read in part, is TGTGCCAGTAGTATAGCCCGGGTTGGTGAA. It translates to CASSIARVGE. The full CDR3 reads CASSIARVGEAFF.

Of note for this clone: At one end, the junction sequence differs from germline, possibly due to a read error. The CDR3 end lies 3 residues beyond the end of the read and is filled in from the germline J gene. Additional DNA sequences in this sample encode the identical CDR3. The V call is TRBV7-9, the J call TRBJ1-3; D is unclear. Germline V gene lookup returns CDR1 SEHNR and CDR2 FQNEAQ (reference sequence). The CDR3 has 14 amino acids. The CDR3 sequence is CASSLGQHWNTIYF. The CDR3 DNA, read in part, is TGTGCCAGCAGCTTAGGACAACACTGGAACACG.